This is a list of T cell receptor beta chains from one sample in a study of T cell clones after liver transplantation. Sequenced by immunoSEQ multiplex PCR; TCRdb stores in-frame clones only, minus some. The data contain around 21,000 clones, approximately 95% of them singletons. Sequencing used CD8+ T cells from blood, obtained about 26 months after liver transplant. All receptors derive from a human patient who received a liver transplant. Some T cells could come from the graft donor. Both conserved end residues are part of each CDR3. D genes are given only for firm matches. For some rows the clone size is stated as once, few or many, or as a class when expanded; others skip it.

v_call	d_call	clone_size	j_call	cdr3_nt	cdr3_aa
TRBV21-1	NA	NA	TRBJ1-1	TGTGCCAGCAGCATCCGGGGCAACGATAACACTGAAGCTTTCTTT	CASSIRGNDNTEAFF
TRBV7-9	NA	NA	TRBJ2-2	TGTGCCAGCAGCCCCCTCAGGGGGGAGGGCCTCATGGCCGGGGAGCTGTTTTTT	CASSPLRGEGLMAGELFF
TRBV19	NA	NA	TRBJ2-2	TGTGCCAGTAGTCCCGACCCCGGGGAGCTGTTTTTT	CASSPDPGELFF
TRBV7-6	TRBD2	NA	TRBJ2-1	TGTGCCAGCAGCGCCGACTTAGCGGGAGGGGGGATAGGGAATGAGCAGTTCTTC	CASSADLAGGGIGNEQFF
TRBV29-1	NA	once	TRBJ2-7	TGCAGCGTTGAAGATGGGGCCAGGGGCGAGCAGTACTTC	CSVEDGARGEQYF
TRBV9	TRBD2	NA	TRBJ2-7	TGTGCCAGCAACCCTAGCGGGAGCTCCTACGAGCAGTACTTC	CASNPSGSSYEQYF
TRBV7-9	NA	NA	TRBJ2-4	TGTGCCAGCAGCCCATTTCAGGGGGGCAAAAACATTCAGTACTTC	CASSPFQGGKNIQYF
TRBV11-2	NA	NA	TRBJ2-7	TGTGCCAGCAGCTTGTTACGGGGAACCTACGAGCAGTACTTC	CASSLLRGTYEQYF
TRBV7-9	NA	NA	TRBJ2-7	TGTGCCAGCAGCTCCTACGTAGACTCCTACGAGCAGTACTTC	CASSSYVDSYEQYF
TRBV11-3	NA	once	TRBJ1-1	TGTGCCAGCAGCTTAGGAGCAGGGGAAGCTTTCTTT	CASSLGAGEAFF
TRBV9	TRBD1	NA	TRBJ1-2	TGTGCCAGCGACCCAGACAGGGGCCCCAGCGGCGGTGGCTACACCTTC	CASDPDRGPSGGGYTF
TRBV29-1	NA	medium-sized	TRBJ2-7	TGCAGCGTTGAAGGGGGGACTTTCTACGAGCAGTACTTC	CSVEGGTFYEQYF
TRBV6-5	NA	NA	TRBJ1-1	TGTGCCAGCAGCCTACTGGGTACTGAAGCTTTCTTT	CASSLLGTEAFF
TRBV11-2	NA	once	TRBJ1-4	TGTGCCAGCACCAAAGGCGGCAGGGGCGAAAAACTGTTTTTT	CASTKGGRGEKLFF
TRBV7-3	NA	NA	TRBJ2-1	TGTGCCCCAGGCGGCCCCGACAACAATGAGCAGTTCTTC	CAPGGPDNNEQFF
TRBV11-3	TRBD2	NA	TRBJ2-7	TGTGCCAGCAGTTGGACTAGCGGGGGGCAAGAAGACGAGCAGTACTTC	CASSWTSGGQEDEQYF
TRBV27	NA	once	TRBJ2-5	TGTGCCAGCAGTCCCAGCCTGTACCAAGAGACCCAGTACTTC	CASSPSLYQETQYF
TRBV2	NA	once	TRBJ2-7	TGTGCCAGCACCGCAGGGCGTTACGAGCAGTACTTC	CASTAGRYEQYF
TRBV10-3	TRBD2	NA	TRBJ2-3	TGTGCCATCAGTGAGTCGACTAGCAGGTCTAGCACAGATACGCAGTATTTT	CAISESTSRSSTDTQYF
TRBV5-4	NA	NA	TRBJ2-2	TGTGCCAGCAGCTGGGGCACCGGGGAGCTGTTTTTT	CASSWGTGELFF
TRBV6-5	TRBD1	NA	TRBJ2-2	TGTGCCAGCAGTTACTCCCAGGGGGAGATGACCGGGGAGCTGTTTTTT	CASSYSQGEMTGELFF
TRBV11-2	NA	once	TRBJ2-1	TGTGCCAGCAGCTTAGGTGCAGGATCCTACAATGAGCAGTTCTTC	CASSLGAGSYNEQFF
TRBV5-4	TRBD2	NA	TRBJ2-7	TGTGCCAGCAGCTGGAGCGGGAGCTCCTACGAGCAGTACTTC	CASSWSGSSYEQYF
TRBV5-4	TRBD2	NA	TRBJ2-1	TGTGCCAGCAGCTTGCGCGGGAGTTATGAGCAGTTCTTC	CASSLRGSYEQFF
TRBV4-1	TRBD2	NA	TRBJ2-1	TGCGCCAGCAGCCTTGGGACTAGCGGGTACTCCTACAATGAGCAGTTCTTC	CASSLGTSGYSYNEQFF
TRBV5-1	NA	NA	TRBJ2-4	TGCGCCAGCAGCCCGGGTCTAGCCAAAAACATTCAGTACTTC	CASSPGLAKNIQYF
TRBV14	NA	NA	TRBJ1-2	TGTGCCAGCAGCCAAGTTGGGCAGGGCATCTATGGCTACACCTTC	CASSQVGQGIYGYTF
TRBV9	NA	once	TRBJ2-7	TGTGCCAGCAGCCCCCGGGCATCTCAATCCTACGAGCAGTACTTC	CASSPRASQSYEQYF
TRBV5-6	TRBD1	NA	TRBJ1-2	TGTGCCAGCAGCTTGGGGACAGGTGTTAACTATGGCTACACCTTC	CASSLGTGVNYGYTF
TRBV7-9	TRBD2	NA	TRBJ2-7	TGTGCCAGCAGCTCGACTAGCGGGTACGAGCAGTACTTC	CASSSTSGYEQYF
TRBV7-9	NA	NA	TRBJ1-1	TGTGCCAGCAGCCAAGGACGCGGTGAAGCTTTCTTT	CASSQGRGEAFF
TRBV9	NA	NA	TRBJ2-7	TGTGCCAGCAGCGTGGGTCTAGCGACCTCTGACGAGCAGTACTTC	CASSVGLATSDEQYF
TRBV29-1	TRBD1	once	TRBJ2-4	TGCAGCGGGGCGGGACAGGGACCAAACATTCAGTACTTC	CSGAGQGPNIQYF
TRBV11-2	TRBD1	NA	TRBJ2-3	TGTGCCAGCAGCTTAAAAAAGGACAGGAACACAGATACGCAGTATTTT	CASSLKKDRNTDTQYF
TRBV9	TRBD1	NA	TRBJ2-7	TGTGCCAGCAGCGAAGGGACAGGAGCCTACGAGCAGTACTTC	CASSEGTGAYEQYF
TRBV6-1	NA	few	TRBJ2-7	TGTGCCAGCAAGAGCGGGCGCCTGGAGCAGTACTTC	CASKSGRLEQYF
TRBV9	NA	NA	TRBJ1-5	TGTGCCAGCAGCCCCTGGGGCGGTAATCAGCCCCAGCATTTT	CASSPWGGNQPQHF
TRBV9	NA	NA	TRBJ2-3	TGTGCCAGCAGCGGTGAACAGAGCACAGATACGCAGTATTTT	CASSGEQSTDTQYF
TRBV6-6	TRBD2	NA	TRBJ2-7	TGTGCCAGCAAAGAGACTAGCGACCTGATAGGGGAGCAGTACTTC	CASKETSDLIGEQYF
TRBV7-8	NA	NA	TRBJ2-3	TGTGCCAGCAGCTTGGAGGGAGCGGGTACAGATACGCAGTATTTT	CASSLEGAGTDTQYF
TRBV9	NA	NA	TRBJ2-2	TGTGCCAGCAGCCCTAGCGCTGGGGAGCTGTTTTTT	CASSPSAGELFF
TRBV5-6	NA	NA	TRBJ1-2	TGTGCCAGCAGCTTGCGCTCTCTGCAGAGGGGGGGCTACACCTTC	CASSLRSLQRGGYTF
TRBV2	NA	NA	TRBJ2-1	TGTGCCAGCAGTGGGGGGCCTCCCAATGAGCAGTTCTTC	CASSGGPPNEQFF
TRBV27	NA	NA	TRBJ2-3	TGTGCCAGCAGTTTCTACGGTTCACTCACAGATACGCAGTATTTT	CASSFYGSLTDTQYF
TRBV7-2	TRBD1	NA	TRBJ2-1	TGTGCCAGCAGCGACCGGGACAGGGCAATCAATGAGCAGTTCTTC	CASSDRDRAINEQFF
TRBV6-5	NA	NA	TRBJ2-7	TGTGCCAGCAGTTACTCTTCCGGGCAGGAATCCTACGAGCAGTACTTC	CASSYSSGQESYEQYF
TRBV9	TRBD2	NA	TRBJ2-7	TGTGCCAGCAGCGTGGGCGGGAGCACCTACGAGCAGTACTTC	CASSVGGSTYEQYF
TRBV7-8	NA	NA	TRBJ1-3	TGTGCCAGCAGCCGAACGGCAGGGACTGGAAACACCATATATTTT	CASSRTAGTGNTIYF
TRBV13	NA	NA	TRBJ2-2	TGTGCCAGCAGCTTGGGCGTTAACACCGGGGAGCTGTTTTTT	CASSLGVNTGELFF
TRBV19	NA	NA	TRBJ2-1	TGTGCCAGTAGTATCAGTGCCCTTCCCAGGACCGAGCAGTTCTTC	CASSISALPRTEQFF
TRBV29-1	NA	NA	TRBJ2-7	TGCAGCGTTGCTGTCTCCTACGAGCAGTACTTC	CSVAVSYEQYF
TRBV9	TRBD2	NA	TRBJ2-1	TGTGCCAGCAGTCACACTAGCGGAAGCTCCTACAATGAGCAGTTCTTC	CASSHTSGSSYNEQFF
TRBV11-3	TRBD1	medium-sized	TRBJ1-2	TGTGCCAGCAGCCCCCCCACAGGGGGCGGCTACACCTTC	CASSPPTGGGYTF